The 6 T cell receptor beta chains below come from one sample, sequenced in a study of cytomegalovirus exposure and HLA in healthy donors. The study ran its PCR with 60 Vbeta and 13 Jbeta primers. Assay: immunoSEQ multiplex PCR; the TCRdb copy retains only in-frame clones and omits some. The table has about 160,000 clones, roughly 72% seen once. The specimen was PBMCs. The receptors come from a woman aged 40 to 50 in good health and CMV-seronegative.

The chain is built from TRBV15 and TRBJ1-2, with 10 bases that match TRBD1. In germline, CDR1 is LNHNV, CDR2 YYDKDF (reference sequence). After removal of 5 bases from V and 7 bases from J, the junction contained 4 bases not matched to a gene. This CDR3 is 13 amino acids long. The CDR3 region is CATSWDRGGGYTF. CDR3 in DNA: TGTGCCACCAGCTGGGACAGGGGTGGTGGCTACACCTTC. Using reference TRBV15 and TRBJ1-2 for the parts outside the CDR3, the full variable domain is DAMVIQNPRYQVTQFGKPVTLSCSQTLNHNVMYWYQQKSSQAPKLLFHYYDKDFNNEADTPDNFQSRRPNTSFCFLDIRSPGLGDTAMYLCATSWDRGGGYTFGSGTRLTVV.

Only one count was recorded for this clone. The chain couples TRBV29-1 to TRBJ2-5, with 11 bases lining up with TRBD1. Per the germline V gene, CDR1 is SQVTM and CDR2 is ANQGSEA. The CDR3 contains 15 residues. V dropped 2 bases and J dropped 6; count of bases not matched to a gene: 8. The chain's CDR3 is CSVEKGQGVEQTQYF. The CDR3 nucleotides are TGCAGCGTTGAAAAGGGACAGGGGGTTGAACAGACCCAGTACTTC.

In DNA form, the CDR3 reads TGTGCCAGCAGGACGGACAGGCGCAATCAGCCCCAGCATTTT. It codes for CASRTDRRNQPQHF. The V gene is TRBV6-6, the J gene TRBJ1-5; 7 positions agree with TRBD1. Looked up from germline, CDR1 is MNHNY and CDR2 is SVGAGI (reference sequence). The V and J ends lost 6 bases and 2 bases, in that order; junction bases with no gene match: 4. The CDR3 loop spans 14 amino acids.

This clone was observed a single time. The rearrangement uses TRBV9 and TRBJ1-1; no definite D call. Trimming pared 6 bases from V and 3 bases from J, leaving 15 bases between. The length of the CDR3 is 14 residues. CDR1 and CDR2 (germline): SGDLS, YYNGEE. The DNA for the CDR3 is TGTGCCAGCAAACCATATGCGGAAGACACTGAAGCTTTCTTT. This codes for CASKPYAEDTEAFF.

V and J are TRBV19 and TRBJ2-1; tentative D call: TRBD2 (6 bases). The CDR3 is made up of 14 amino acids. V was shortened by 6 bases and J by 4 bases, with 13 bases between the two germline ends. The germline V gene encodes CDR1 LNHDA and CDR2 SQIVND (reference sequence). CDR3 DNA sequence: TGTGCCAGTAGAAGGCGGGACGCTTACAATGAGCAGTTCTTC. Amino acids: CASRRRDAYNEQFF.

The CDR3 region is CASRGGTGISYEQYF. The CDR3 nucleotides are TGTGCCAGCAGGGGAGGGACAGGGATATCGTACGAGCAGTACTTC. The rearrangement links TRBV2 to TRBJ2-7; 9 positions match TRBD1. The CDR3 has 15 residues. V was clipped by 6 bases and J by 4 bases; unmatched bases: 10. Germline V lookup: CDR1 SNHLY, CDR2 FYNNEI. Looking up the rest from reference TRBV2 and TRBJ2-7 gives the full variable domain: EPEVTQTPSHQVTQMGQEVILRCVPISNHLYFYWYRQILGQKVEFLVSFYNNEISEKSEIFDDQFSVERPDGSNFTLKIRSTKLEDSAMYFCASRGGTGISYEQYFGPGTRLTVT.